A selection of T cell receptor beta chains follows, all from one sample in a study of T-cell memory formation after mild COVID-19. A single record per CDR3 protein comes from TCRdb applying MiXCR to the 5' RACE reads. There are 250,000 to 300,000 distinct CDR3 sequences in the sample; roughly 15% occur only once, and about a fifth lies in the top ten. The sample comprised PBMCs or a T cell subset sorted from them (not recorded which). The receptors come from a man aged 18 to 30 who had mild COVID-19 (a few samples of this study predate the infection). Cell type and time point are not known. The CDR3 runs from the conserved cysteine through the conserved F or W. D genes are given only for firm matches. Clone size appears in some rows only: once, few, many, or a class for an expanded clone.

V gene: TRBV28; clone size: few; D gene: NA; J gene: TRBJ2-5; CDR3 protein: CASSPRSGRWETQYF; CDR3 DNA: TGTGCCAGCAGTCCACGGTCGGGCAGGTGGGAGACCCAGTACTTC
V gene: TRBV24-1; clone size: NA; D gene: TRBD2; J gene: TRBJ2-3; CDR3 protein: CATSRASGGTDTQYF; CDR3 DNA: TGTGCCACCAGTAGGGCAAGCGGGGGCACAGATACGCAGTATTTT
V gene: TRBV5-6; clone size: NA; D gene: TRBD1; J gene: TRBJ2-1; CDR3 protein: CASSFVDRGYEQFF; CDR3 DNA: TGTGCCAGCAGCTTCGTGGACAGGGGCTATGAGCAGTTCTTC
V gene: TRBV6-5; clone size: few; D gene: NA; J gene: TRBJ1-1; CDR3 protein: CASSRQPVEKAFF; CDR3 DNA: TGTGCCAGCAGCCGTCAGCCAGTGGAGAAAGCTTTCTTT
V gene: TRBV5-1; clone size: NA; D gene: NA; J gene: TRBJ1-2; CDR3 protein: CASRPGPGEGYTF; CDR3 DNA: TGCGCCAGCAGACCGGGGCCAGGGGAAGGCTACACCTTC
V gene: TRBV20-1; clone size: few; D gene: TRBD1; J gene: TRBJ2-7; CDR3 protein: CSARGDSRSYEQYF; CDR3 DNA: TGCAGTGCTAGGGGGGACAGTAGATCCTACGAGCAGTACTTC
V gene: TRBV11-1; clone size: few; D gene: TRBD2; J gene: TRBJ2-1; CDR3 protein: CASSLRRGGPKYNEQFF; CDR3 DNA: TGTGCCAGCAGCTTACGGCGGGGGGGCCCGAAATACAATGAGCAGTTCTTC
V gene: TRBV12-3/TRBV12-4; clone size: NA; D gene: TRBD1; J gene: TRBJ1-1; CDR3 protein: CASSNSRGRGNTEAFF; CDR3 DNA: TGTGCCAGCAGTAATTCCAGGGGGCGAGGGAACACTGAAGCTTTCTTT
V gene: TRBV29-1; clone size: few; D gene: TRBD1; J gene: TRBJ2-1; CDR3 protein: CSVEGYRGQTVINEQFF; CDR3 DNA: TGCAGCGTTGAAGGATACAGGGGGCAAACAGTCATCAATGAGCAGTTCTTC
V gene: TRBV6-5; clone size: NA; D gene: NA; J gene: TRBJ2-7; CDR3 protein: CASSPVLRSYEQYF; CDR3 DNA: TGTGCCAGCAGCCCCGTCCTACGCTCCTACGAGCAGTACTTC
V gene: TRBV21-1; clone size: NA; D gene: NA; J gene: TRBJ2-1; CDR3 protein: CASSKKGNGSEQFF; CDR3 DNA: TGTGCCAGCAGCAAAAAGGGGAACGGATCTGAGCAGTTCTTC
V gene: TRBV20-1; clone size: few; D gene: NA; J gene: TRBJ2-1; CDR3 protein: CSARGLDGTYNEQFF; CDR3 DNA: TGCAGTGCTAGAGGACTAGATGGAACCTACAATGAGCAGTTCTTC
V gene: TRBV6-6; clone size: few; D gene: NA; J gene: TRBJ1-1; CDR3 protein: CASSWASTEAFF; CDR3 DNA: TGTGCCAGCAGTTGGGCGAGCACTGAAGCTTTCTTT
V gene: TRBV7-2; clone size: many; D gene: NA; J gene: TRBJ1-6; CDR3 protein: CASSLRWQGLWPLHF; CDR3 DNA: TGTGCCAGCAGCTTAAGATGGCAAGGATTGTGGCCCCTCCACTTT
V gene: TRBV7-9; clone size: NA; D gene: NA; J gene: TRBJ2-1; CDR3 protein: CAGKRTEDNEQFF; CDR3 DNA: TGTGCCGGAAAGCGGACAGAAGACAATGAGCAGTTCTTC
V gene: TRBV2; clone size: few; D gene: TRBD1; J gene: TRBJ1-4; CDR3 protein: CASRDRTGSEKLFF; CDR3 DNA: TGTGCCAGCAGGGACCGGACAGGGTCTGAAAAACTGTTTTTT
V gene: TRBV20-1; clone size: NA; D gene: TRBD2; J gene: TRBJ2-5; CDR3 protein: CSAPRNAGGGKQETQYF; CDR3 DNA: TGCAGTGCTCCCCGTAATGCGGGGGGGGGCAAACAAGAGACCCAGTACTTC
V gene: TRBV4-2; clone size: NA; D gene: NA; J gene: TRBJ1-4; CDR3 protein: CASSQEGRNEKLFF; CDR3 DNA: TGTGCCAGCAGCCAAGAGGGTCGGAATGAAAAACTGTTTTTT
V gene: TRBV10-3; clone size: many; D gene: NA; J gene: TRBJ2-2; CDR3 protein: CAISERAGELFF; CDR3 DNA: TGTGCCATCAGTGAGAGGGCCGGGGAGCTGTTTTTT
V gene: TRBV4-3; clone size: NA; D gene: NA; J gene: TRBJ2-3; CDR3 protein: CASSQDYRTSTDTQYF; CDR3 DNA: TGCGCCAGCAGCCAAGATTACAGGACAAGCACAGATACGCAGTATTTT
V gene: TRBV7-2; clone size: NA; D gene: TRBD1; J gene: TRBJ1-2; CDR3 protein: CASSPYGTEAYGYTF; CDR3 DNA: TGTGCCAGCAGCCCCTATGGGACAGAGGCCTATGGCTACACCTTC
V gene: TRBV12-3/TRBV12-4; clone size: NA; D gene: TRBD1; J gene: TRBJ2-1; CDR3 protein: CASMTGTGVHNEQFF; CDR3 DNA: TGTGCCAGCATGACCGGGACAGGGGTCCACAATGAGCAGTTCTTC
V gene: TRBV4-2; clone size: NA; D gene: NA; J gene: TRBJ2-3; CDR3 protein: CASSRGSGPSDTQYF; CDR3 DNA: TGTGCCAGCAGTCGGGGTAGCGGACCCTCAGATACGCAGTATTTT
V gene: TRBV12-3/TRBV12-4; clone size: many; D gene: TRBD2; J gene: TRBJ2-5; CDR3 protein: CASSGGGQETQYF; CDR3 DNA: TGTGCCAGCAGTGGCGGGGGCCAAGAGACCCAGTACTTC
V gene: TRBV7-3; clone size: few; D gene: NA; J gene: TRBJ2-6; CDR3 protein: CASSLNSGANVLTF; CDR3 DNA: TGTGCCAGCAGCTTGAACTCTGGGGCCAACGTCCTGACTTTC
V gene: TRBV20-1; clone size: NA; D gene: TRBD2; J gene: TRBJ2-1; CDR3 protein: CSGVAGGYNEQFF; CDR3 DNA: TGCAGTGGGGTAGCGGGGGGGTACAATGAGCAGTTCTTC
V gene: TRBV7-3; clone size: few; D gene: NA; J gene: TRBJ1-1; CDR3 protein: CASSQTRNTEAFF; CDR3 DNA: TGTGCCAGCAGCCAAACACGGAACACTGAAGCTTTCTTT
V gene: TRBV5-1; clone size: few; D gene: NA; J gene: TRBJ1-1; CDR3 protein: CASSYTKNTEAFF; CDR3 DNA: TGCGCCAGCAGCTACACTAAGAACACTGAAGCTTTCTTT
V gene: TRBV7-2; clone size: many; D gene: NA; J gene: TRBJ2-7; CDR3 protein: CASSLGPRKGYEQYF; CDR3 DNA: TGTGCCAGCAGCTTAGGACCCCGGAAGGGCTACGAGCAGTACTTC